One sample yielded the 30 T cell receptor beta chains listed below, sequenced in a study of blood T cell repertoires in COVID-19 (dated by TCRdb to the early 2020s). Libraries came from the immunoSEQ multiplex PCR assay. Sourced from immuneACCESS, this table was stored by TCRdb with only in-frame sequences that have V and J called. A share of the clones is absent; for the studies checked, an unresolved V gene accounts for under half, and the remainder has no known explanation. For this sample there are about 74,000 clones; around 88% appear just once. Around 1.9% of the sample rests with the top ten. Source material: peripheral blood. The receptors shown here come from a woman at least 80 years old with active or convalescent COVID-19.

A few counts support this clone. The chain recombines TRBV19 with TRBJ1-1, with 8 bases identical to TRBD1. The CDR3 has 14 residues. Germline CDR1 LNHDA, CDR2 SQIVND (reference sequence). Trimming at V came to 7 bases and at J to 4 bases, leaving 8 bases not matched to a gene. This chain's CDR3 is CASNQDRVATEAFF. The CDR3 nucleotides are TGTGCCAGTAATCAGGACAGGGTGGCCACTGAAGCTTTCTTT.

V gene TRBV29-1 combines with J gene TRBJ1-1, with 7 bases that match TRBD1. Germline CDR1 SQVTM, CDR2 ANQGSEA. V lost 6 bases to trimming and J lost 4 bases; unmatched junction nucleotides: 8. The CDR3 has 13 residues. The CDR3 loop is CSVDDRAATEAFF. The CDR3 nucleotides are TGCAGCGTCGACGACAGGGCGGCCACTGAAGCTTTCTTT.

The rearrangement links TRBV5-1 to TRBJ2-7; TRBD1 matches at 8 bases. The germline gives CDR1 SGHRS, CDR2 YFSETQ. The CDR3 loop spans 14 amino acids. The V gene end was trimmed by 0 bases and the J gene end by 3 bases; junction bases not matched to a gene: 2. The CDR3 reads CASSLAGQGYEQYF. The CDR3 coding sequence is TGCGCCAGCAGCTTGGCCGGACAGGGCTACGAGCAGTACTTC.

Only a few counts were recorded for this clone. The chain carries TRBV2 and TRBJ2-1; the match to TRBD2 covers 13 bases. CDR1 and CDR2 (germline): SNHLY, FYNNEI. Germline trimming cut 6 bases from V and 9 bases from J; bases unmatched to any gene: 8. The CDR3 loop spans 15 amino acids. The CDR3 sequence: CASRLTSGGAGEQFF. The DNA for the CDR3 is TGTGCCAGCAGGCTAACTAGCGGGGGGGCCGGTGAGCAGTTCTTC.

This chain uses TRBV10-3 with TRBJ2-2; D call uncertain. In germline, CDR1 is ENHRY, CDR2 SYGVKD. The V gene lost 9 bases and the J gene lost 5 bases, with 10 bases spanning the gap. The CDR3 runs to 12 residues. CDR3 residues: CAMRLGTGELFF. The CDR3 DNA is TGTGCCATGCGGTTGGGTACCGGGGAGCTGTTTTTT.

The chain links TRBV12-3 or TRBV12-4 to TRBJ1-4, with D uncertain. The V and J ends lost 8 bases and 5 bases respectively, with 9 bases between them. The CDR3 spans 12 residues. Here the CDR3 reads CASSQLNEKLFF. The CDR3 coding sequence is TGTGCCAGCTCCCAACTCAATGAAAAACTGTTTTTT.

The genes are TRBV7-9 and TRBJ2-3; possible D gene TRBD1, 6 bases. The length of the CDR3 is 15 residues. The germline V gene has CDR1 SEHNR and CDR2 FQNEAQ (reference sequence). V lost 1 base, J lost 4 bases, and 12 bases lay in between. The CDR3 nucleotides are TGTGCCAGCAGCTTAGGGTCCCAGGGGTCAGATACGCAGTATTTT. Its translation is CASSLGSQGSDTQYF.

The CDR3 DNA reads TGTGCCAGCAGTGATCGCGATAGCAATCAGCCCCAGCATTTT. Its protein product is CASSDRDSNQPQHF. The gene calls are TRBV27 and TRBJ1-5; no clear D gene. Germline assignment: CDR1 MNHEY and CDR2 SMNVEV (reference sequence). This CDR3 has 14 residues. V lost 5 bases, J lost 0 bases, and 8 bases lay in between.

The rearrangement uses TRBV14 and TRBJ1-5; 9 bases line up with TRBD1. The ends lost 5 bases at V and 7 bases at J; junction bases unmatched: 6. The length of the CDR3 is 14 residues. Per the germline V gene, CDR1 is SGHDN and CDR2 is FVKESK. This CDR3 reads CASSEGQGGQPQHF. In nucleotides, the CDR3 is TGTGCCAGCAGCGAGGGACAGGGCGGACAGCCCCAGCATTTT. The full variable domain, completed using reference TRBV14 and TRBJ1-5, is EAGVTQFPSHSVIEKGQTVTLRCDPISGHDNLYWYRRVMGKEIKFLLHFVKESKQDESGMPNNRFLAERTGGTYSTLKVQPAELEDSGVYFCASSEGQGGQPQHFGDGTRLSIL.

The rearrangement links TRBV6-5 to TRBJ2-7; no clear D. V lost 6 bases to trimming and J lost 7 bases, with 10 bases between them. This CDR3 is built from 11 residues. From germline, CDR1 is MNHEY and CDR2 SVGAGI. The CDR3 loop is CASSPRAEQYF. CDR3 nucleotide sequence: TGTGCCAGCAGCCCCCGAGCTGAGCAGTACTTC.

The table lists this clone with a count of one. The J gene is TRBJ2-3, the V gene TRBV18; 8 bases match TRBD2. The CDR3 covers 17 residues. Germline V gene data show CDR1 as KGHSH and CDR2 as LQKENI. V lost 6 bases and J lost 5; bases outside the gene matches: 16. CDR3 DNA: TGTGCCAGCTCGACTTCGACTCCGCGGGAGGAGGTAGATACGCAGTATTTT. It specifies CASSTSTPREEVDTQYF.

The chain employs TRBV19 and TRBJ1-1; D may be TRBD1 (5 bases). The CDR3 length is 16 residues. With 4 bases removed from V and 5 bases from J, the gap between germline ends came to 20 bases. Germline CDR1 and CDR2: LNHDA and SQIVND (reference sequence). CDR3 sequence (DNA): TGTGCCAGTAGTACAGGTCAGGGAAGGGTAAGAACTGAAGCTTTCTTT. This gives the protein CASSTGQGRVRTEAFF.

V gene TRBV30 combines with J gene TRBJ1-6, with D perhaps TRBD1 (5 bases). Germline CDR1 is GTSNPN and CDR2 is SVGIG (reference sequence). Deletions cut 0 bases from V and 8 bases from J, with 8 bases between. The CDR3 runs to 13 residues. The CDR3 DNA reads as TGTGCCTGGAGTGTGCAGGGTGATTCACCCCTCCACTTT. The encoded protein is CAWSVQGDSPLHF.

V gene TRBV5-1 combines with J gene TRBJ2-7; 11 bases are a match to TRBD2. Looked up from germline, CDR1 is SGHRS and CDR2 is YFSETQ. V shed 3 bases, J shed 3 bases, and the junction held 2 bases outside the gene matches. The length of the CDR3 is 14 residues. CDR3 amino acids: CASSSTSGVYEQYF. DNA of the CDR3: TGCGCCAGCAGCTCGACTAGCGGGGTCTACGAGCAGTACTTC.

This rearrangement joins TRBV6-2 or TRBV6-3 to TRBJ2-3; TRBD2 matches at 8 bases. Germline V lookup: CDR1 MNHEY, CDR2 SVGEGT. J lost 2 bases, V lost 6 bases, and 10 bases had no gene match. The CDR3 spans 16 residues. The CDR3 DNA reads TGTGCCAGCAGCCCTGTTGGTAGCGGGGACACAGATACGCAGTATTTT. It encodes CASSPVGSGDTDTQYF.

A single count supports this clone. The J gene is TRBJ1-5, the V gene TRBV19; TRBD1 matches at 7 bases. Germline V gene data show CDR1 as LNHDA and CDR2 as SQIVND (reference sequence). The CDR3 runs 18 residues. Trimming cost V 4 bases and J 1 base; bases outside gene matches: 13. The CDR3 DNA reads TGTGCCAGTAGTACGATGGGACAGTTGGGTATAAGCAATCAGCCCCAGCATTTT. Translating it yields CASSTMGQLGISNQPQHF.

V is TRBV2 and J is TRBJ2-7, with D uncertain. This CDR3 has 11 residues. The V and J ends lost 6 bases and 3 bases respectively, with 6 bases between them. CDR1 is SNHLY, CDR2 FYNNEI, per germline. The CDR3 loop is CASRIVYEQYF. CDR3 coding DNA: TGTGCCAGCAGAATAGTCTACGAGCAGTACTTC.

The CDR3 spells CASSLGQGNEQFF. The CDR3 bases are TGCGCCAGCAGCTTGGGACAGGGGAATGAGCAGTTCTTC. The V gene is TRBV5-1, the J gene TRBJ2-1; 8 bases are a match to TRBD1. The CDR3 is 13 amino acids. V was clipped by 0 bases and J by 7 bases; unmatched bases: 0. In germline, CDR1 is SGHRS, CDR2 YFSETQ.

This CDR3 is CASSVSGQGNYGYTF. The CDR3, as DNA: TGTGCCAGCAGCGTATCCGGACAGGGAAATTATGGCTACACCTTC. This chain links TRBV9 with TRBJ1-2; 8 bases are a match to TRBD1. Looked up from germline, CDR1 is SGDLS and CDR2 is YYNGEE. The CDR3 loop spans 15 amino acids. V lost 1 base to trimming and J lost 5 bases; unmatched junction nucleotides: 7.

The rearrangement joins TRBV2 to TRBJ1-4; D might be TRBD1 (5 bases). CDR3 size: 16 residues. Trimming cost V 4 bases and J 2 bases, with 14 bases left between them. CDR1 SNHLY and CDR2 FYNNEI come from the germline V gene. This CDR3 reads CASSGSVGGTNEKLFF. The CDR3, as DNA: TGTGCCAGCAGTGGCTCCGTGGGGGGGACTAATGAAAAACTGTTTTTT.

The V and J genes are TRBV6-5 and TRBJ1-1; 7 bases line up with TRBD1. The CDR3 contains 14 residues. Germline CDR1 MNHEY, CDR2 SVGAGI. The V gene end was trimmed by 7 bases and the J gene end by 2 bases; junction bases not matched to a gene: 7. CDR3 sequence reads: CASNRPGGNTEAFF. CDR3 sequence (DNA): TGTGCCAGCAACCGACCAGGGGGTAACACTGAAGCTTTCTTT.

V is TRBV5-1 and J is TRBJ1-1; weak D call: TRBD1 (5 bases). V was pared by 4 bases and J by 6 bases, with 13 bases between. The germline V gene has CDR1 SGHRS and CDR2 YFSETQ. The CDR3 spans 13 residues. The CDR3 sequence: CASSLGGLSEAFF. In DNA, the CDR3 is TGCGCCAGCAGCCTCGGGGGACTCTCTGAAGCTTTCTTT.

J is TRBJ1-2 and V is TRBV4-1; D is possibly TRBD1 (6 bases). V was pared by 2 bases and J by 8 bases, with 18 bases between. The CDR3 spans 15 residues. From germline, CDR1 is MGHRA and CDR2 YSYEKL. The CDR3 nucleotides are TGCGCCAGCAGCCAACCCCTCGGACAGTTCCGGGGCTACACCTTC. This codes for CASSQPLGQFRGYTF.

This clone came up a few times. The J gene is TRBJ1-6, the V gene TRBV7-8; 9 bases match TRBD1. CDR3 length equals 13 residues. Germline V gene sequence: CDR1 SGHVS, CDR2 FQNEAQ. V shed 9 bases and J 7 bases; nucleotides not matched to a gene: 4. The DNA for the CDR3 is TGTGCCAGTCCGGGACAGGGAAATTCACCCCTCCACTTT. This encodes CASPGQGNSPLHF. Drawing the rest from reference TRBV7-8 and TRBJ1-6, the complete variable domain is GAGVSQSPRYKVAKRGQDVALRCDPISGHVSLFWYQQALGQGPEFLTYFQNEAQLDKSGLPSDRFFAERPEGSVSTLKIQRTQQEDSAVYLCASPGQGNSPLHFGNGTRLTVT.

J is TRBJ1-4 and V is TRBV18, with a possible D match to TRBD1 (5 bases). Looked up from germline, CDR1 is KGHSH and CDR2 is LQKENI. CDR3 length: 14 residues. V lost 6 bases and J lost 8, with 16 bases in between. The CDR3 loop is CASSRDRNEEKLFF. The CDR3 region has the DNA TGTGCCAGCTCCAGGGATCGTAACGAGGAAAAACTGTTTTTT.

The chain couples TRBV7-9 to TRBJ1-1; tentatively, D is TRBD1 (6 bases). This CDR3 spans 13 amino acids. The V gene lost 4 bases and the J gene lost 7 bases, with 13 bases spanning the gap. The germline CDR1 and CDR2 sequences are SEHNR and FQNEAQ (reference sequence). CDR3 bases: TGTGCCAGCAGCTGGGCGGGGGGCTTTGAAGCTTTCTTT. The encoded protein is CASSWAGGFEAFF. Full variable domain (remainder filled in from reference TRBV7-9 and TRBJ1-1): DTGVSQNPRHKITKRGQNVTFRCDPISEHNRLYWYRQTLGQGPEFLTYFQNEAQLEKSRLLSDRFSAERPKGSFSTLEIQRTEQGDSAMYLCASSWAGGFEAFFGQGTRLTVV.

V is TRBV6-5 and J is TRBJ1-4; 9 nucleotides match TRBD1. CDR1 is MNHEY, CDR2 SVGAGI, per germline. This CDR3 spans 15 amino acids. V gave up 6 bases and J gave up 7 bases; unmatched junction bases: 9. The CDR3 loop is CASREFTGGGEKLFF. The CDR3 DNA follows: TGTGCCAGCAGGGAGTTTACAGGGGGCGGTGAAAAACTGTTTTTT.

The chain links TRBV7-7 to TRBJ2-2; perhaps TRBD2 as D (5 bases). The CDR3 runs to 16 residues. V shed 2 bases and J shed 4 bases, with 14 bases lying between them. Germline V gene sequence: CDR1 SSHAT, CDR2 FNYEAQ (reference sequence). CDR3 nucleotide sequence: TGTGCCAGCAGCTTAAAACAGTTCGCGGGCACCGGGGAGCTGTTTTTT. Translated, it gives CASSLKQFAGTGELFF.

This chain uses TRBV11-2 with TRBJ2-2; TRBD1 agrees at 11 bases. Germline CDR1 and CDR2: SGHAT and FQNNGV. The CDR3 sequence is 16 residues long. Trimming cost V 5 bases and J 4 bases; bases outside gene matches: 6. CDR3 in amino acids: CASSHRGQGGTGELFF. The CDR3 DNA follows: TGTGCCAGCAGCCATAGGGGACAGGGGGGCACCGGGGAGCTGTTTTTT.

This chain links TRBV5-8 with TRBJ1-5; 11 positions match TRBD1. Losses at the gene ends were 0 bases for V and 4 bases for J; bases not matched to a gene: 3. Looked up from germline, CDR1 is SGHTS and CDR2 is YDEGEE. The CDR3 loop spans 16 amino acids. The CDR3 sequence is CASSLDGTGGNQPQHF. The CDR3 DNA sequence: TGTGCCAGCAGCTTGGACGGGACAGGGGGTAATCAGCCCCAGCATTTT.